This T cell receptor beta chain was captured in a study of CD8+CD57+ T cells in acquired aplastic anemia. The wider study: On average, sorted CD4+ and CD8+ cells gave roughly 2.9 ug of DNA.

Profiling that covered TCR beta VDJ and CDR3 relied on genomic DNA as its template. TCRdb reprocessed the reads via MiXCR and lists one record per CDR3 protein. Here the sample spans 300,000 or so distinct CDR3 sequences, 45% to 70% being singletons. CDR3 length: 13 residues. Germline V CDR1 and CDR2: MNHEY, SVGAGI. V shed 6 bases and J shed 2 bases, with 10 bases lying between them. Specimen: sorted CD4+, CD8+, or CD8+CD57+ T cells (not recorded which) from PBMCs. V and J are TRBV6-5 and TRBJ1-2; D uncertain. The sequence came from a human donor with severe aplastic anemia or a healthy control (not recorded which). The CDR3 bases are TGTGCCAGCAGACCAAACGGGAACTATGGCTACACCTTC. This codes for CASRPNGNYGYTF.